Listed here are 20 T cell receptor beta chains from one sample, sequenced in a study of cytomegalovirus exposure and HLA in healthy donors. PCR amplification relied on 60 Vbeta primers (plus 13 Jbeta primers). The repertoire was sequenced with immunoSEQ multiplex PCR; TCRdb's copy has only in-frame clones and lacks some. Of approximately 50,000 clones listed, around 80% are singletons. The sequencing sample was made of PBMCs. The receptors shown here come from a man between 25 and 39 years old in good health and CMV-seropositive.

Written as DNA, the CDR3 is TGTGCCAGCAGCCCCAACGGGGCTAGCGGGGCTAGGGATGAGCAGTTCTTC. Amino acid sequence: CASSPNGASGARDEQFF. This sequence joins TRBV11-2 and TRBJ2-1, with 9 nucleotides matching TRBD2. This CDR3 comprises 17 residues. Trimming at V came to 5 bases and at J to 8 bases, leaving 16 bases not matched to a gene. Germline V gene data show CDR1 as SGHAT and CDR2 as FQNNGV.

The J gene is TRBJ2-2, the V gene TRBV11-3; 8 nucleotides match TRBD1. This CDR3 region has 15 residues. Germline CDR1 is SGHNT and CDR2 is YENEEA. The trim removed 1 base at V and 7 bases at J, leaving 5 bases unmatched. The CDR3 region has the DNA TGTGCCAGCAGCTTAGGCCAGGGGGCTGGCGGGGAGCTGTTTTTT. Translating it yields CASSLGQGAGGELFF.

The chain links TRBV5-6 to TRBJ2-2, with 10 bases lining up with TRBD2. CDR3 size: 17 residues. V lost 4 bases, J lost 7 bases, and 13 bases stayed unmatched. Germline V gene data show CDR1 as SGHDT and CDR2 as YYEEEE. CDR3 sequence (DNA): TGTGCCAGCAGCCCCCGAGGTAGCGGGGGGCCGGGCGGGGAGCTGTTTTTT. The encoded protein is CASSPRGSGGPGGELFF.

V usage is TRBV30 and J usage is TRBJ2-7, with a weak D call TRBD1 (8 bases). Germline V CDR1 and CDR2: GTSNPN, SVGIG (reference sequence). Trimming cost V 3 bases and J 3 bases, with 15 bases left between them. The CDR3 is 14 amino acids. CDR3 region: CAWSGRTGYYEQYF. The CDR3 nucleotides are TGTGCCTGGAGCGGGAGGACAGGGTACTACGAGCAGTACTTC.

The rearrangement uses TRBV5-1 and TRBJ2-3; 7 nucleotides match TRBD2. Trimming at V came to 1 base and at J to 5 bases, leaving 10 bases not matched to a gene. The CDR3 runs 16 residues. Germline-derived CDR1 and CDR2 are SGHRS and YFSETQ. The CDR3, as DNA: TGCGCCAGCAGCTTGACCGGTGCGGGGGTGGGAGATACGCAGTATTTT. It encodes CASSLTGAGVGDTQYF.

V is TRBV14 and J is TRBJ2-5, with TRBD1 matching over 8 bases. Germline V gives CDR1 SGHDN, CDR2 FVKESK. This CDR3 is 13 amino acids long. V trimming: 8 bases; J trimming: 5 bases; junction bases outside the gene matches: 7. The CDR3 region is CASSRGLRETQYF. In nucleotides, the CDR3 is TGTGCCAGCTCCAGGGGGCTGAGGGAGACCCAGTACTTC.

The chain couples TRBV18 to TRBJ1-2, with 10 bases fitting TRBD1. The germline gives CDR1 KGHSH, CDR2 LQKENI. After removal of 5 bases from V and 1 base from J, the junction contained 4 bases not matched to a gene. This CDR3 is 15 amino acids long. This chain's CDR3 is CASSDRTGGNYGYTF. The CDR3 DNA reads as TGTGCCAGCTCAGACCGGACAGGGGGTAACTATGGCTACACCTTC.

This sequence joins TRBV4-1 and TRBJ2-1; no definite D call. Germline CDR1 is MGHRA and CDR2 is YSYEKL. V was trimmed by 4 bases and J by 4 bases, leaving 11 bases between them. This CDR3 region has 14 residues. CDR3 DNA sequence: TGCGCCAGCAGCCCCCGACATTTATACAATGAGCAGTTCTTC. Translating it yields CASSPRHLYNEQFF.

The chain has TRBV23-1 and TRBJ2-7; D is perhaps TRBD2 (5 bases). TRBV23-1 is noted as an ORF with a role that remains uncertain. The CDR3 has 15 amino acids. V gave up 1 base and J gave up 4 bases, with 14 bases separating them. CDR3 bases: TGCGCCAGCAGTCAATACGGGGTCGATAGGTACGAGCAGTACTTC. It codes for CASSQYGVDRYEQYF.

On this clone itself: The same CDR3 can be traced to other DNA sequences in this sample. The J gene is TRBJ1-5, the V gene TRBV18; TRBD1 matches 8 bases. The length of the CDR3 is 15 residues. Unmatched junction bases numbered 6, after V lost 6 bases and J lost 2 bases. Germline loops: CDR1 KGHSH, CDR2 LQKENI. The CDR3 DNA sequence: TGTGCCAGCTCGCCTGACAGGGGAGGCAATCAGCCCCAGCATTTT. It yields the protein CASSPDRGGNQPQHF.

Here the CDR3 reads CASSLWDKSTDTQYF. The CDR3 DNA reads TGTGCCAGCAGCTTATGGGACAAAAGCACAGATACGCAGTATTTT. The chain joins TRBV11-2 to TRBJ2-3, with D perhaps TRBD1 (6 bases). V lost 2 bases to trimming and J lost 0 bases, with 9 bases between them. The CDR3 is 15 residues long. CDR1 and CDR2 from the germline V gene are SGHAT and FQNNGV.

This chain uses TRBV30 with TRBJ2-7; 7 positions agree with TRBD1. The CDR3 consists of 13 residues. CDR1 is GTSNPN, CDR2 SVGIG, per germline (reference sequence). The V and J ends lost 2 bases and 6 bases, in that order; junction bases with no gene match: 7. The CDR3 nucleotides are TGTGCCTGGAGTAAACAGGGGATGGGCGAGCAGTACTTC. Residues: CAWSKQGMGEQYF.

This chain links TRBV6-5 with TRBJ1-5, with D perhaps TRBD1 (6 bases). This CDR3 contains 12 residues. Germline V gene data show CDR1 as MNHEY and CDR2 as SVGAGI. V was shortened by 6 bases and J by 5 bases, with 8 bases between the two germline ends. Written as DNA, the CDR3 is TGTGCCAGCAGCAGGGGAGATCAGCCCCAGCATTTT. This encodes CASSRGDQPQHF.

The V gene is TRBV2, the J gene TRBJ1-6; perhaps TRBD1 as D (6 bases). There are 15 residues in the CDR3. Germline loops: CDR1 SNHLY, CDR2 FYNNEI. Trimming stripped 0 bases from V and 7 bases from J, with 10 bases between. This CDR3 is CASSEAAGANSPLHF. Written as DNA, the CDR3 is TGTGCCAGCAGTGAAGCGGCAGGGGCCAATTCACCCCTCCACTTT.

This clone showed up just a few times. V usage is TRBV7-9 and J usage is TRBJ2-7, with no clear D. The CDR3 contains 14 residues. Germline V lookup: CDR1 SEHNR, CDR2 FQNEAQ (reference sequence). V was cut by 1 base and J by 2 bases, with 9 bases left in between. This CDR3 is CASSLVAQAYEQYF. The CDR3 DNA is TGTGCCAGCAGCTTAGTGGCTCAGGCCTACGAGCAGTACTTC.

The chain's CDR3 is CASSPGGLAGTYEQYF. CDR3 DNA: TGTGCCAGCAGCCCCGGAGGACTAGCGGGGACCTACGAGCAGTACTTC. The genes are TRBV9 and TRBJ2-7; TRBD2 aligns across 12 bases. This CDR3 is built from 16 residues. J gave up 2 bases and V 4 bases, and 7 bases lay outside the gene matches. Germline V lookup: CDR1 SGDLS, CDR2 YYNGEE.

This clone came up once. This chain joins TRBV5-1 and TRBJ2-5; 8 nucleotides agree with TRBD2. The V and J ends lost 4 bases and 14 bases, in that order; junction bases with no gene match: 10. The V gene's germline CDR1 is SGHRS and CDR2 YFSETQ. This CDR3 has 12 amino acids. In nucleotides, the CDR3 is TGCGCCAGCAGCGCCCCCGGGACTAGTATCTACTTC. Protein sequence: CASSAPGTSIYF.

This rearrangement joins TRBV28 to TRBJ1-5, with D possibly being TRBD1 (6 bases). V lost 8 bases, J lost 5 bases, and 13 bases lay in between. Germline V gene sequence: CDR1 MDHEN, CDR2 SYDVKM. The CDR3 spans 13 residues. The CDR3 DNA sequence: TGTGCCAGCGACCGGGACACTTATCAGCCCCAGCATTTT. This translates into CASDRDTYQPQHF.

The CDR3 coding sequence is TGTGCCAGCAGGACCACGACAGGCCGGGTCCCTAACTATGGCTACACCTTC. It codes for CASRTTTGRVPNYGYTF. This rearrangement joins TRBV27 to TRBJ1-2, with D perhaps TRBD1 (6 bases). Trimming cost V 6 bases and J 0 bases, with 20 bases left between them. CDR1 and CDR2 (germline): MNHEY, SMNVEV (reference sequence). This CDR3 has 17 amino acids.

The chain carries TRBV7-8 and TRBJ1-1, with TRBD1 identical over 7 bases. Unmatched junction bases numbered 8, after V lost 7 bases and J lost 0 bases. This CDR3 is built from 15 residues. CDR1 SGHVS and CDR2 FQNEAQ come from the germline V gene. For the CDR3, the DNA is TGTGCCAGCATGGCCCTTACAGGGGTGAACACTGAAGCTTTCTTT. Translation: CASMALTGVNTEAFF.